These 5 T cell receptor beta chains came from one sample sequenced in a study of OX40 agonist ivuxolimab in advanced cancers. Measured with immunoSEQ multiplex PCR; TCRdb has only the in-frame clones, and not every one. The profile covers about 50,000 clones, with about 81% appearing a single time and around 7.8% taken by the ten largest. Material: CD4+ or CD8+ T cells sorted from blood, obtained in a trial of the OX40 agonist ivuxolimab. The receptors come from an adult with an advanced solid tumor such as melanoma, head and neck, liver or kidney cancer.

This clone was seen only a few times. The genes are TRBV5-1 and TRBJ1-1, with no clear D. Germline CDR1 reads SGHRS; CDR2 reads YFSETQ. The V end was cut by 1 base, the J end by 0 bases, with 7 bases between. The CDR3 runs to 14 residues. The CDR3 spells CASSLQQMNTEAFF. The CDR3 DNA reads as TGCGCCAGCAGCTTGCAACAGATGAACACTGAAGCTTTCTTT.

This chain joins TRBV15 and TRBJ2-7; D gene unclear. The germline V gene encodes CDR1 LNHNV and CDR2 YYDKDF (reference sequence). V lost 8 bases to trimming and J lost 5 bases, with 16 bases between them. This CDR3 is 13 amino acids long. The CDR3 region is CATSADLSNEQYF. The CDR3, as DNA: TGTGCCACCTCCGCCGACCTTTCCAACGAGCAGTACTTC.

The genes are TRBV19 and TRBJ1-1; TRBD1 matches at 9 bases. The CDR3 has 13 residues. Germline CDR1 is LNHDA and CDR2 is SQIVND (reference sequence). V lost 5 bases and J lost 5; bases outside the gene matches: 3. The CDR3 loop is CASSSDRGTEAFF. The DNA of the CDR3 is TGTGCCAGTAGTTCCGACAGGGGGACTGAAGCTTTCTTT. The variable domain in full, with the rest retrieved from reference TRBV19 and TRBJ1-1, is DGGITQSPKYLFRKEGQNVTLSCEQNLNHDAMYWYRQDPGQGLRLIYYSQIVNDFQKGDIAEGYSVSREKKESFPLTVTSAQKNPTAFYLCASSSDRGTEAFFGQGTRLTVV.

This clone was seen a few times. The rearrangement links TRBV6-6 to TRBJ1-3; D unclear. V was pared by 2 bases and J by 4 bases, with 9 bases between. CDR1 is MNHNY, CDR2 SVGAGI, per germline (reference sequence). This CDR3 is 14 amino acids long. The chain's CDR3 is CASSYESRGNTIYF. The CDR3 DNA follows: TGTGCCAGCAGTTACGAGTCCAGGGGAAACACCATATATTTT.

The rearrangement uses TRBV19 and TRBJ1-1, with D possibly being TRBD1 (6 bases). Per the germline V gene, CDR1 is LNHDA and CDR2 is SQIVND (reference sequence). Trimming shortened V by 7 bases and J by 9 bases, and 21 bases separated the two germline ends. The CDR3 totals 14 residues. CDR3 region: CASTTLRGQGQAFF. As DNA, the CDR3 is TGTGCCAGTACCACACTCCGGGGGCAGGGGCAAGCTTTCTTT.